This T cell receptor beta chain derives from a study of T cells in Graves' hyperthyroidism and ophthalmopathy. This clonotype has just a few counts. Each patient was aged 18 to 65 and had newly diagnosed hyperthyroidism of under 2 months' duration. The length of the CDR3 is 16 residues. Germline values: CDR1 MNHNS, CDR2 SASEGT. V shed 2 bases, J shed 0 bases, and the junction held 4 bases outside the gene matches. RNA transcripts were the template for amplifying TCR beta CDR3 regions. Using the HTBI primer set, a first-round RT-PCR was run on the TCR CDR3. TCRdb recomputed calls from the multiplex PCR reads with MiXCR, one row per CDR3 protein. Of hundreds of thousands of distinct CDR3 sequences detected, 14% appear once; the ten largest clones hold more than 8.5%.

This receptor was identified in a woman younger than 30 with Graves' hyperthyroidism. V gene TRBV6-1 combines with J gene TRBJ2-1, with TRBD2 matching over 7 bases. Sequencing was carried out using blood. CDR3 protein: CASSEFGGSSYNEQFF. In DNA, the CDR3 is TGTGCCAGCAGTGAATTCGGCGGGAGCTCCTACAATGAGCAGTTCTTC.